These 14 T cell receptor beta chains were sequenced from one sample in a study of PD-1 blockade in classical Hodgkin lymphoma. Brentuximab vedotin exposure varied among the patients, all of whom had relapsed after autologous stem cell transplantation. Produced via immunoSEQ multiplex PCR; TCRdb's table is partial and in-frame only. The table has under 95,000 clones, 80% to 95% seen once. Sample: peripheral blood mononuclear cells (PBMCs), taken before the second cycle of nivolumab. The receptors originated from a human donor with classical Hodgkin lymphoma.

The CDR3 nucleotides read TGCGCCAGCAGCGGGACTAGCGGGAACACCGGGGAGCTGTTTTTT. Its translation is CASSGTSGNTGELFF. The chain recombines TRBV10-2 with TRBJ2-2, with 11 bases fitting TRBD2. J gave up 1 base and V 6 bases, and 1 base lay outside the gene matches. This CDR3 comprises 15 residues. The germline gives CDR1 WSHSY, CDR2 SAAADI.

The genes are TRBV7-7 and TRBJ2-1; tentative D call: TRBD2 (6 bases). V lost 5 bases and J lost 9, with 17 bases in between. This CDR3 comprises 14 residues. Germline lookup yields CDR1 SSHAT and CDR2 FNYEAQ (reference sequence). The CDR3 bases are TGTGCCAGCAGCCGCGCCCCGGGGGAGCGTGAGCAGTTCTTC. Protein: CASSRAPGEREQFF.

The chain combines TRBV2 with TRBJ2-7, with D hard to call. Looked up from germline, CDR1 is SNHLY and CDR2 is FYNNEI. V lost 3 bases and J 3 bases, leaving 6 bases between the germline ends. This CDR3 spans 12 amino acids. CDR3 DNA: TGTGCCAGCAGTGATGCCGGCTACGAGCAGTACTTC. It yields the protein CASSDAGYEQYF.

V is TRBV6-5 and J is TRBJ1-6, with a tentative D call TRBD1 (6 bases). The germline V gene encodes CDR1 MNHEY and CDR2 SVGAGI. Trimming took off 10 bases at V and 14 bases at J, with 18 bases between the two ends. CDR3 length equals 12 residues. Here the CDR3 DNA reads TGTGCCACACAAGGGGGAGGGGGGACCCTCCACTTT. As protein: CATQGGGGTLHF.

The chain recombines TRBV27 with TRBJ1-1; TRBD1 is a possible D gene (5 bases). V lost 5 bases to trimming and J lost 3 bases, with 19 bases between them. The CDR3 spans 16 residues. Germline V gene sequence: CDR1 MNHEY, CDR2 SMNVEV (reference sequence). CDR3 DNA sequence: TGTGCCAGCAGTCCATCGCCGGGACCCGAAGACACTGAAGCTTTCTTT. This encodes CASSPSPGPEDTEAFF.

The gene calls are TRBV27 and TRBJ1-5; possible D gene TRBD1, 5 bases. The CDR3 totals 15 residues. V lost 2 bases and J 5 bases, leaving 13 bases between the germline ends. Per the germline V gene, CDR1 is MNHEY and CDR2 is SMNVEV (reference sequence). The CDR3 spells CASSLEGPHHQPQHF. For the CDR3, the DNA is TGTGCCAGCAGTTTAGAGGGGCCCCACCATCAGCCCCAGCATTTT.

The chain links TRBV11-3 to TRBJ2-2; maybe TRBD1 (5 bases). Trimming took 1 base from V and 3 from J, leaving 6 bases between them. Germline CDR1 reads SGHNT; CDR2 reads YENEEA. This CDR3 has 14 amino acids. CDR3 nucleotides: TGTGCCAGCAGCTTAGGGGGCTACACCGGGGAGCTGTTTTTT. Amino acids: CASSLGGYTGELFF. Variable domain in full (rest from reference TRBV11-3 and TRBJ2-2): EAGVVQSPRYKIIEKKQPVAFWCNPISGHNTLYWYLQNLGQGPELLIRYENEEAVDDSQLPKDRFSAERLKGVDSTLKIQPAELGDSAVYLCASSLGGYTGELFFGEGSRLTVL.

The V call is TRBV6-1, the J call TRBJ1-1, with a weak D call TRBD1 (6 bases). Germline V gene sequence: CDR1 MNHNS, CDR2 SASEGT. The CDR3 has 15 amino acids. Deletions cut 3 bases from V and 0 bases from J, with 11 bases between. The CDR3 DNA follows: TGTGCCAGCAGTGAGGGGGGGGCCTTGAACACTGAAGCTTTCTTT. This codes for CASSEGGALNTEAFF.

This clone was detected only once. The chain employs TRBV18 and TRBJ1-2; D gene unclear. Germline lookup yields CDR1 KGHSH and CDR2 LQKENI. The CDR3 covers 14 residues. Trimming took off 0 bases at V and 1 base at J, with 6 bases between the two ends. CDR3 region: CASSPPGSNYGYTF. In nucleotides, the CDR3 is TGTGCCAGCTCACCACCGGGGAGTAACTATGGCTACACCTTC. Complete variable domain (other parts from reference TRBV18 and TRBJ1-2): NAGVMQNPRHLVRRRGQEARLRCSPMKGHSHVYWYRQLPEEGLKFMVYLQKENIIDESGMPKERFSAEFPKEGPSILRIQQVVRGDSAAYFCASSPPGSNYGYTFGSGTRLTVV.

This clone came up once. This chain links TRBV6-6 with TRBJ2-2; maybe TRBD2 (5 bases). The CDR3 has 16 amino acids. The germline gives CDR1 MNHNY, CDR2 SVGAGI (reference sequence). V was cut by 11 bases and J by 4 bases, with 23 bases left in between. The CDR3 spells CAVWGSAEPFTGELFF. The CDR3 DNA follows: TGTGCCGTTTGGGGTAGCGCAGAGCCCTTCACCGGGGAGCTGTTTTTT.

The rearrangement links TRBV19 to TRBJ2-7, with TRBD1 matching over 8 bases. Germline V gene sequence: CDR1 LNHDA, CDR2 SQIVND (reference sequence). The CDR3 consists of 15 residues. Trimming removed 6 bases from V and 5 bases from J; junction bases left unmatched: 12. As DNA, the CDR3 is TGTGCCAGTAGCGGAGGCAGGGGGCTCTTACACGAGCAGTACTTC. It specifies CASSGGRGLLHEQYF.

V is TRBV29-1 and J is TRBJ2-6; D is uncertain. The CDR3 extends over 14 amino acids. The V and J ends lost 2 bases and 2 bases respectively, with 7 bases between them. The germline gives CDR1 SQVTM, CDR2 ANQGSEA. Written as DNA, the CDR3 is TGCAGCGTTGAATGGTTAGCTGGGGCCAACGTCCTGACTTTC. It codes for CSVEWLAGANVLTF.

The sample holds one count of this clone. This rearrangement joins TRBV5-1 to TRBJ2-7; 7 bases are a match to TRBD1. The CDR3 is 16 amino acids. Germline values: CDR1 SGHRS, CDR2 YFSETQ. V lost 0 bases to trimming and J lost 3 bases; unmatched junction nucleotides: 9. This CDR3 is CASSLGPLTGIYEQYF. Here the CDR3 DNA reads TGCGCCAGCAGCTTGGGCCCCTTGACAGGGATCTACGAGCAGTACTTC.

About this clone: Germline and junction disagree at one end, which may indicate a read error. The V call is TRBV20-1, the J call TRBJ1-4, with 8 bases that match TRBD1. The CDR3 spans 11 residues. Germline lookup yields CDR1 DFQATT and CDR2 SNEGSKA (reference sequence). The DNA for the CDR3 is TGCAGTGCTACTTCAAGGACAGGGAGGGTTTTT. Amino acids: CSATSRTGRVF.